This T cell receptor beta chain appears in the sequencing data of a study of PD-1 blockade in classical Hodgkin lymphoma. Assay: immunoSEQ multiplex PCR; the TCRdb copy retains only in-frame clones and omits some. The sample lists 99,000 or so clones; roughly nine tenths were seen once. This CDR3 has 14 amino acids. Germline V gene lookup returns CDR1 SGHNT and CDR2 YYREEE (reference sequence). Trimming took off 5 bases at V and 6 bases at J, with 14 bases between the two ends. Specified time point: cycle 4 day 1 (C4D1), after 6 weeks of nivolumab. All trial patients relapsed after autologous stem cell transplantation.

The receptor was isolated from a human donor with classical Hodgkin lymphoma. The sample here was peripheral blood mononuclear cells (PBMCs), taken before the fourth cycle of nivolumab. The chain couples TRBV5-4 to TRBJ1-4, with D unclear. The DNA for the CDR3 is TGTGCCAGCAGTCCCGGGGTGGAGGATGAAAAACTGTTTTTT. As protein: CASSPGVEDEKLFF. The whole variable domain, remainder taken from reference TRBV5-4 and TRBJ1-4, is ETGVTQSPTHLIKTRGQQVTLRCSSQSGHNTVSWYQQALGQGPQFIFQYYREEENGRGNFPPRFSGLQFPNYSSELNVNALELDDSALYLCASSPGVEDEKLFFGSGTQLSVL.